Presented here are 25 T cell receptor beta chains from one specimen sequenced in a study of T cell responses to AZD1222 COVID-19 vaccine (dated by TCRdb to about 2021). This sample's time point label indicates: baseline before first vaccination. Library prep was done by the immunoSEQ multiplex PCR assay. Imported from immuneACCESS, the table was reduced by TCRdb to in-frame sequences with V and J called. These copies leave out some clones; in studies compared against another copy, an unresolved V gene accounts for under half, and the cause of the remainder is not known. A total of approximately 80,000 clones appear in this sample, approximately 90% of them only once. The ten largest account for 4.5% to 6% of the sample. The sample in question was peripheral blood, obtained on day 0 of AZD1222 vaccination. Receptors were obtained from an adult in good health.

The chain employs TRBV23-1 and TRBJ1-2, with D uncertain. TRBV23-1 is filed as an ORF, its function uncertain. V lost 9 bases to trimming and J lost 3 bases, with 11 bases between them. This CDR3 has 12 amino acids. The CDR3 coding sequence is TGCGCCAGTTATCGACACCACTATGGCTACACCTTC. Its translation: CASYRHHYGYTF.

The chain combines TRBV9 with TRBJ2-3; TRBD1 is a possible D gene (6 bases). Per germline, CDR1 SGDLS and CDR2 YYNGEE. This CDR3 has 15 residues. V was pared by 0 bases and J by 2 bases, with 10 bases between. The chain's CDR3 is CASSVVRGNTDTQYF. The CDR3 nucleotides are TGTGCCAGCAGCGTAGTTAGGGGGAACACAGATACGCAGTATTTT.

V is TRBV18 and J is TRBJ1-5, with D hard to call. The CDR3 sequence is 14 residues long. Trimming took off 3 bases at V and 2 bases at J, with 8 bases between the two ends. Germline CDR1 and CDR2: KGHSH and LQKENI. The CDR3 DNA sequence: TGTGCCAGCTCACCTGGGGATGGCAATCAGCCCCAGCATTTT. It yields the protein CASSPGDGNQPQHF.

The CDR3 loop is CAWRRTGNTGELFF. Here the CDR3 DNA reads TGTGCCTGGAGACGGACAGGGAACACCGGGGAGCTGTTTTTT. The rearrangement links TRBV30 to TRBJ2-2; 7 nucleotides line up with TRBD1. V was pared by 3 bases and J by 1 base, with 2 bases of the junction left unmatched. Germline CDR1 and CDR2: GTSNPN and SVGIG (reference sequence). The CDR3 covers 14 residues.

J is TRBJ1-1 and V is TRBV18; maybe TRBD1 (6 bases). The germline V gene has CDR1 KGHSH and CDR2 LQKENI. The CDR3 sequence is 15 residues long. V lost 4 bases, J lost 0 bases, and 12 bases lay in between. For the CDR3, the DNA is TGTGCCAGCTCACTTGGGGGGCCAGTGAACACTGAAGCTTTCTTT. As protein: CASSLGGPVNTEAFF.

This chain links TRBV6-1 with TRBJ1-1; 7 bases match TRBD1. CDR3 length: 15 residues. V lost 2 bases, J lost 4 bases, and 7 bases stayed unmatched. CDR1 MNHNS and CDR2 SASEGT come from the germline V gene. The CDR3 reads CASSERQGGGTEAFF. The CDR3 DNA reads TGTGCCAGCAGTGAACGACAGGGCGGCGGCACTGAAGCTTTCTTT.

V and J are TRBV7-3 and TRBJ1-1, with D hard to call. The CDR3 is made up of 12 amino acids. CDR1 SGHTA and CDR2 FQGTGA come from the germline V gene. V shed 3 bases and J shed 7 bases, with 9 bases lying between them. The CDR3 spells CASSFLSGEAFF. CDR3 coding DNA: TGTGCCAGCAGCTTTCTTTCGGGTGAAGCTTTCTTT.

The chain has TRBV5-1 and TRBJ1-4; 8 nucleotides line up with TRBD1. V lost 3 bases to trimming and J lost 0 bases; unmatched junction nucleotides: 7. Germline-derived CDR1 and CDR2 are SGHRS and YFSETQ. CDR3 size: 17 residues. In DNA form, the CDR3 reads TGCGCCAGCAGCTCCGGGACAGGTCAAGCAACTAATGAAAAACTGTTTTTT. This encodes CASSSGTGQATNEKLFF.

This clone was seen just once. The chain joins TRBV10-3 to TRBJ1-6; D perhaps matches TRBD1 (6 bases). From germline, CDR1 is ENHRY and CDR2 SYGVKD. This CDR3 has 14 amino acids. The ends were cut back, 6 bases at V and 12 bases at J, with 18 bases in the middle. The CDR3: CAIRRLFLGGPLHF. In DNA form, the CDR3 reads TGTGCCATCAGGCGGCTTTTTTTAGGGGGACCCCTCCACTTT.

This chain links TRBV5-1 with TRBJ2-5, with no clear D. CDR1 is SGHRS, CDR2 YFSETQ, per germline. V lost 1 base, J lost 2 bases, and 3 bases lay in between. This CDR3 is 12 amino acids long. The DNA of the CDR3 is TGCGCCAGCAGCTTGAGTCAAGAGACCCAGTACTTC. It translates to CASSLSQETQYF.

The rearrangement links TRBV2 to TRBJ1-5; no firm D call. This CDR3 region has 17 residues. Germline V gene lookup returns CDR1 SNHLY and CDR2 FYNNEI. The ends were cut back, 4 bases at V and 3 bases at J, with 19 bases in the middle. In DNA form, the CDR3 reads TGTGCCAGCAGTGTACCACCCCTTAAAAGGGCCAATCAGCCCCAGCATTTT. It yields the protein CASSVPPLKRANQPQHF.

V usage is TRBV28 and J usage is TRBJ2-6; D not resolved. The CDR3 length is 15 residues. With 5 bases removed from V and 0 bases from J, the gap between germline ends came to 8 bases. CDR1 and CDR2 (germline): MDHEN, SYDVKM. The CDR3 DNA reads TGTGCCAGCAGTGGCATAGGCTCTGGGGCCAACGTCCTGACTTTC. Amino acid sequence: CASSGIGSGANVLTF.

The CDR3: CASSLRQGPEAFF. CDR3 nucleotides: TGTGCCAGCAGTCTCCGACAGGGACCCGAAGCTTTCTTT. The chain recombines TRBV27 with TRBJ1-1; 7 bases fit TRBD1. V shed 5 bases, J shed 8 bases, and the junction held 8 bases outside the gene matches. The length of the CDR3 is 13 residues. Germline V gene sequence: CDR1 MNHEY, CDR2 SMNVEV (reference sequence).

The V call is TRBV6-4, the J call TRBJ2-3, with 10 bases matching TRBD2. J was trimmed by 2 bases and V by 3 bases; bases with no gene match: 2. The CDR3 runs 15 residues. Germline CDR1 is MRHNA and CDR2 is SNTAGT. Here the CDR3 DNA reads TGTGCCAGCAGTGAAGCGGGGGGGCCCACAGATACGCAGTATTTT. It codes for CASSEAGGPTDTQYF.

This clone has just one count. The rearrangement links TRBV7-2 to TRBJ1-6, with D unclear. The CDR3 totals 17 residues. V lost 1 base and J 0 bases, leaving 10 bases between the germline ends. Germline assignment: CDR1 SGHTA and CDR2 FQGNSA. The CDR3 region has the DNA TGTGCCAGCAGCTTAGTCCCCGGGAGCTCCTATAATTCACCCCTCCACTTT. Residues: CASSLVPGSSYNSPLHF.

The DNA of the CDR3 is TGCGCCAGCAGCGCTACAGGGGGCGACATTCAGTACTTC. Its translation: CASSATGGDIQYF. V is TRBV5-1 and J is TRBJ2-4; TRBD1 aligns across 9 bases. The junction had 4 bases not matched to a gene; V was cut back by 4 bases and J by 8 bases. The CDR3 runs to 13 residues. CDR1 and CDR2 (germline): SGHRS, YFSETQ.

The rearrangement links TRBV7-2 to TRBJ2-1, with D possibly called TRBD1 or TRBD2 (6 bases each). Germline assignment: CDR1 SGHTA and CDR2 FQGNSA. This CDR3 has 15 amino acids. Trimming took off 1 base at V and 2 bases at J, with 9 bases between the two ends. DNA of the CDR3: TGTGCCAGCAGCTTAGTCCGGGGGCCCTACAATGAGCAGTTCTTC. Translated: CASSLVRGPYNEQFF.

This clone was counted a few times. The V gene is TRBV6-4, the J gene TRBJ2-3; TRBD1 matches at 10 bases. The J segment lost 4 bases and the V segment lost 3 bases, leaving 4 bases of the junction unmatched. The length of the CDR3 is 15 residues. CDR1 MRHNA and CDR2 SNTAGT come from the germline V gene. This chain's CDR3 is CASSEETGGSDTQYF. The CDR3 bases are TGTGCCAGCAGTGAAGAGACAGGGGGCTCAGATACGCAGTATTTT.

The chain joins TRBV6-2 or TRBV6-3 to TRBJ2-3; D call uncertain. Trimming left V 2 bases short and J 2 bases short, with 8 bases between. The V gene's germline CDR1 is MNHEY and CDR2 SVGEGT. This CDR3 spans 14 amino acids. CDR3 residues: CASSYGRDTDTQYF. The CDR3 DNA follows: TGTGCCAGCAGTTACGGAAGAGACACAGATACGCAGTATTTT.

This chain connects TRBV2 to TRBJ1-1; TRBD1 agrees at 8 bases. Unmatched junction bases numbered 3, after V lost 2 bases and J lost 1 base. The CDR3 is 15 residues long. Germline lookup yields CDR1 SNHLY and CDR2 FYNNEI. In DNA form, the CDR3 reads TGTGCCAGCAGTGAATATGACAGGGGGAACACTGAAGCTTTCTTT. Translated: CASSEYDRGNTEAFF.

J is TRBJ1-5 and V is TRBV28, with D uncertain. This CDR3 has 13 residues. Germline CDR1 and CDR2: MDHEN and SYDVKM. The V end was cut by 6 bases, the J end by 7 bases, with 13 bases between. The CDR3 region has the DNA TGTGCCAGCAGCTATGACACTGGCCAGCCCCAGCATTTT. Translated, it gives CASSYDTGQPQHF. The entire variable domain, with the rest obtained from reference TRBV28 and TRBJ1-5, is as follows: DVKVTQSSRYLVKRTGEKVFLECVQDMDHENMFWYRQDPGLGLRLIYFSYDVKMKEKGDIPEGYSVSREKKERFSLILESASTNQTSMYLCASSYDTGQPQHFGDGTRLSIL.

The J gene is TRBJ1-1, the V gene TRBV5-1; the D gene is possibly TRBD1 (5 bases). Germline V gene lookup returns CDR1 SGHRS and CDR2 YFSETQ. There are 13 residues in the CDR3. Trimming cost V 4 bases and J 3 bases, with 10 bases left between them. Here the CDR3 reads CASSPGPYTEAFF. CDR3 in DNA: TGCGCCAGCAGCCCGGGACCCTACACTGAAGCTTTCTTT.

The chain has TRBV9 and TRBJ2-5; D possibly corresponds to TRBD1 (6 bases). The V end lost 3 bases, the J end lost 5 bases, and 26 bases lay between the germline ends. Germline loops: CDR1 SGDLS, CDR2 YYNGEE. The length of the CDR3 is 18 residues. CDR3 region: CASSAALGRTDMRETQYF. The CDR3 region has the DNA TGTGCCAGCAGCGCCGCGCTGGGACGGACAGACATGAGGGAGACCCAGTACTTC.

CDR3 sequence: CASSTAGQPQHF. The CDR3 DNA reads TGTGCCAGCAGCACTGCCGGACAGCCCCAGCATTTT. J is TRBJ1-5 and V is TRBV7-9; D not resolved. Germline V gives CDR1 SEHNR, CDR2 FQNEAQ (reference sequence). Trimming removed 5 bases at V and 7 bases at J, with 9 bases between. The CDR3 sequence is 12 residues long.

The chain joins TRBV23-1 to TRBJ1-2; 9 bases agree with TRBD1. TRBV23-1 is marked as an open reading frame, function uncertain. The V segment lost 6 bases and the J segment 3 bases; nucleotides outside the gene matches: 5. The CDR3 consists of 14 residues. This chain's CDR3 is CASSRTGVDYGYTF. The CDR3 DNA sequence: TGCGCCAGCAGCCGGACAGGGGTTGACTATGGCTACACCTTC.